Shown below are 13 T cell receptor beta chains from a single sample sequenced in a study of brain T cells in children with intractable seizures. Sequencing used immunoSEQ multiplex PCR; TCRdb keeps in-frame clones, though not all of them. Among about 340,000 clones listed, approximately 93% were seen once. Time point specified: blood from clinic visit 5 months post-surgery; TSC patient then seizure free. Sample: peripheral blood, taken around 5 months after surgery. The receptors were sampled from a boy under three years old with tuberous sclerosis and intractable seizures.

The J gene is TRBJ2-7, the V gene TRBV24-1; the D gene could be TRBD1 or TRBD2 (6 bases each). V was trimmed by 4 bases and J by 1 base, leaving 10 bases between them. CDR3 size: 14 residues. The V gene's germline CDR1 is KGHDR and CDR2 SFDVKD. CDR3 protein: CATSEGGQSYEQYF. The CDR3 DNA is TGTGCCACCAGTGAAGGGGGGCAGTCCTACGAGCAGTACTTC.

V is TRBV5-8 and J is TRBJ1-2; D ambiguous. The ends were cut back, 4 bases at V and 5 bases at J, with 12 bases in the middle. Germline CDR1 SGHTS, CDR2 YDEGEE. This CDR3 is built from 13 residues. The CDR3 DNA reads as TGTGCCAGCAGCGACACAAAACAGTATGGCTACACCTTC. Its protein product is CASSDTKQYGYTF.

The DNA of the CDR3 is TGTGCCAGCAGTTTAGTGACGGCCGGGGAGCTGTTTTTT. Its translation is CASSLVTAGELFF. V usage is TRBV12-3 or TRBV12-4 and J usage is TRBJ2-2, with D hard to call. CDR3 length: 13 residues. V was trimmed by 1 base and J by 6 bases, leaving 6 bases between them.

The chain has TRBV2 and TRBJ2-4; unclear D gene. Germline V lookup: CDR1 SNHLY, CDR2 FYNNEI. The CDR3 consists of 16 residues. The V end lost 6 bases, the J end lost 1 base, and 16 bases lay between the germline ends. The CDR3 region is CASRGLRGRAKNIQYF. The CDR3 DNA is TGTGCCAGCAGAGGGTTGCGCGGACGGGCCAAAAACATTCAGTACTTC.

The rearrangement joins TRBV3-1 (or the pseudogene TRBV3-2) to TRBJ1-1; D uncertain. Germline V CDR1 and CDR2: LGHDT, YNNKEL (reference sequence). The germline V and J ends were trimmed by 0 bases and 7 bases, with 15 bases remaining between them. The CDR3 extends over 15 amino acids. Here the CDR3 DNA reads TGTGCCAGCAGCCAAGATCTTGTTTGGAGGGTTGAAGCTTTCTTT. Protein sequence: CASSQDLVWRVEAFF.

The V and J genes are TRBV21-1 and TRBJ2-7; the D call TRBD2 from the table was never checked on the DNA. TRBV21-1 is listed as a pseudogene. CDR3 size: 15 residues. CDR3 coding DNA: TGTGCCAGCAGCAACCTGAGACTAGCGATCTACGAGCAGTACTTC. It translates to CASSNLRLAIYEQYF.

This chain connects TRBV19 to TRBJ1-1; 10 bases agree with TRBD1. The germline gives CDR1 LNHDA, CDR2 SQIVND (reference sequence). This CDR3 is built from 14 residues. The trim removed 5 bases at V and 5 bases at J, leaving 5 bases unmatched. In DNA form, the CDR3 reads TGTGCCAGTAGTGCGGGACAGGGGTGGACTGAAGCTTTCTTT. This encodes CASSAGQGWTEAFF.

The rearrangement links TRBV6-5 to TRBJ2-7, with D tentatively TRBD1 or TRBD2 (5 bases each). Germline lookup yields CDR1 MNHEY and CDR2 SVGAGI. Trimming took 7 bases from V and 1 from J, leaving 14 bases between them. The CDR3 covers 14 residues. The CDR3 DNA follows: TGTGCCAGCATGAGGGGAGACACATCCTACGAGCAGTACTTC. Protein product: CASMRGDTSYEQYF.

This rearrangement joins TRBV27 to TRBJ2-1; 8 positions agree with TRBD1. There are 16 residues in the CDR3. J was trimmed by 8 bases and V by 1 base; bases with no gene match: 10. CDR1 is MNHEY, CDR2 SMNVEV, per germline (reference sequence). CDR3 sequence: CASSLYRQGLRDEQFF. Written as DNA, the CDR3 is TGTGCCAGCAGTTTATACCGACAGGGGCTTAGAGATGAGCAGTTCTTC.

CDR3 DNA: TGTGCCAGCAGTCCTACTAGCGGGAGGAGATCGGATACGCAGTATTTT. It is translated as CASSPTSGRRSDTQYF. The chain has TRBV7-9 and TRBJ2-3; 12 positions agree with TRBD2. This CDR3 region has 16 residues. Losses at the gene ends were 6 bases for V and 6 bases for J; bases not matched to a gene: 10. Germline V CDR1 and CDR2: SEHNR, FQNEAQ (reference sequence). The full variable domain, its missing parts supplied by reference TRBV7-9 and TRBJ2-3, is DTGVSQNPRHKITKRGQNVTFRCDPISEHNRLYWYRQTLGQGPEFLTYFQNEAQLEKSRLLSDRFSAERPKGSFSTLEIQRTEQGDSAMYLCASSPTSGRRSDTQYFGPGTRLTVL.

The genes are TRBV9 and TRBJ2-5, with 11 bases aligning to TRBD1. The CDR3 is made up of 16 amino acids. The V and J ends lost 4 bases and 4 bases, in that order; junction bases with no gene match: 9. CDR1 and CDR2 (germline): SGDLS, YYNGEE. The CDR3 DNA follows: TGTGCCAGCAGCACCCCGGGACAGGGGGTTGGAGAGACCCAGTACTTC. This gives the protein CASSTPGQGVGETQYF.

J is TRBJ1-2 and V is TRBV7-8; 10 bases match TRBD1. V gave up 2 bases and J gave up 4 bases; unmatched junction bases: 19. CDR1 is SGHVS, CDR2 FQNEAQ, per germline. This CDR3 has 20 residues. The CDR3 protein is CASSLMFFAGTGAPGYGYTF. DNA of the CDR3: TGTGCCAGCAGCTTAATGTTCTTCGCCGGGACAGGGGCCCCAGGCTATGGCTACACCTTC.

This chain joins TRBV19 and TRBJ1-1; no reliable D call. Germline CDR1 and CDR2: LNHDA and SQIVND (reference sequence). Trimming removed 6 bases from V and 1 base from J, with 9 bases in between. The CDR3 covers 13 residues. CDR3 loop: CASSDDSNTEAFF. The CDR3 DNA sequence: TGTGCCAGTAGCGATGACTCGAACACTGAAGCTTTCTTT. The variable domain in full, with the rest retrieved from reference TRBV19 and TRBJ1-1, is DGGITQSPKYLFRKEGQNVTLSCEQNLNHDAMYWYRQDPGQGLRLIYYSQIVNDFQKGDIAEGYSVSREKKESFPLTVTSAQKNPTAFYLCASSDDSNTEAFFGQGTRLTVV.